These 30 T cell receptor beta chains originate from one sample sequenced in a study of cytomegalovirus exposure and HLA in healthy donors (dated by TCRdb to about 2017). Library preparation employed the immunoSEQ multiplex PCR assay. For the multiplex PCR, a mixture combining 60 forward primers for TCR Vbeta segments and 13 reverse primers for TCR Jbeta segments was used. Entries here come from immuneACCESS through TCRdb and include only in-frame sequences with V and J called. Some clones fail to appear in such tables; in the studies checked, an unresolved V gene covers under half of the shortfall, and the cause of the remainder is unknown. The sample table holds more than 80,000 clones, of which approximately 85% were seen once. The biggest ten clones account for about 1.5% of the sample. Sequencing was done on a sample of PBMCs. The origin of the receptors is a middle-aged man in good health and CMV-seronegative.

The chain links TRBV30 to TRBJ1-5; D gene ambiguous. The CDR3 length is 13 residues. Germline lookup yields CDR1 GTSNPN and CDR2 SVGIG (reference sequence). V was cut by 3 bases and J by 1 base, with 7 bases left in between. CDR3 in DNA: TGTGCCTGGAGACCCCGGAGCAATCAGCCCCAGCATTTT. It specifies CAWRPRSNQPQHF. Combining the CDR3 with reference TRBV30 and TRBJ1-5 gives the whole variable domain SQTIHQWPATLVQPVGSPLSLECTVEGTSNPNLYWYRQAAGRGLQLLFYSVGIGQISSEVPQNLSASRPQDRQFILSSKKLLLSDSGFYLCAWRPRSNQPQHFGDGTRLSIL.

The chain is built from TRBV7-2 and TRBJ2-4; 7 nucleotides match TRBD1. V dropped 4 bases and J dropped 9; count of bases not matched to a gene: 12. Germline CDR1 reads SGHTA; CDR2 reads FQGNSA. The CDR3 sequence is 15 residues long. CDR3 protein: CASSSTGESFSIQYF. In DNA, the CDR3 is TGTGCCAGCAGCTCAACAGGGGAGAGTTTTAGCATTCAGTACTTC. The complete variable domain, with remaining parts taken from reference TRBV7-2 and TRBJ2-4, reads GAGVSQSPSNKVTEKGKDVELRCDPISGHTALYWYRQSLGQGLEFLIYFQGNSAPDKSGLPSDRFSAERTGGSVSTLTIQRTQQEDSAVYLCASSSTGESFSIQYFGAGTRLSVL.

A few counts support this clone. The DNA of the CDR3 is TGTGCCAGCAGCCCACGGAACAGGGATGGAAACACCATATATTTT. It codes for CASSPRNRDGNTIYF. The chain uses TRBV11-1 and TRBJ1-3; tentative D call: TRBD1 (6 bases). The CDR3 totals 15 residues. Trimming shortened V by 5 bases and J by 3 bases, and 14 bases separated the two germline ends. Germline V CDR1 and CDR2: SGHAT, FQDESV (reference sequence).

The V gene is TRBV19, the J gene TRBJ2-1; 7 nucleotides align to TRBD2. The CDR3 spans 16 residues. V lost 5 bases to trimming and J lost 6 bases; unmatched junction nucleotides: 13. CDR1 and CDR2 (germline): LNHDA, SQIVND (reference sequence). The CDR3 nucleotides are TGTGCCAGTAGTTGGGAGGGGAGGGGTGGGGGCAATGAGCAGTTCTTC. It translates to CASSWEGRGGGNEQFF.

The chain combines TRBV5-1 with TRBJ2-3, with D hard to call. The CDR3 loop spans 12 amino acids. Germline V gene lookup returns CDR1 SGHRS and CDR2 YFSETQ. V was shortened by 1 base and J by 3 bases, with 3 bases between the two germline ends. CDR3: CASSLLTDTQYF. The CDR3 nucleotides are TGCGCCAGCAGCTTGTTAACAGATACGCAGTATTTT.

About this clone itself: One junction end disagrees with the germline gene, perhaps due to a read error. In the same sample, other DNA sequences code for this CDR3. The V and J genes are TRBV25-1 and TRBJ1-2; 11 positions match TRBD1. The CDR3 is 16 residues long. Germline values: CDR1 MGHDK, CDR2 SYGVNS. The CDR3 loop is CASTRTGGESSYGYTF. The CDR3 DNA sequence: TGCGCCAGCACCCGGACAGGGGGCGAGAGTAGCTATGGCTACACCTTC.

This clone was recorded once. The gene calls are TRBV18 and TRBJ2-7; 9 positions agree with TRBD1. Losses at the gene ends were 6 bases for V and 5 bases for J; bases not matched to a gene: 8. The CDR3 extends over 14 amino acids. CDR1 is KGHSH, CDR2 LQKENI, per germline. CDR3 amino acids: CASSVGTGSDEQYF. The CDR3 nucleotides read TGTGCCAGCTCGGTGGGGACAGGGAGCGACGAGCAGTACTTC.

This rearrangement joins TRBV29-1 to TRBJ2-7, with D perhaps TRBD1 (6 bases). Germline loops: CDR1 SQVTM, CDR2 ANQGSEA. The germline V and J ends were trimmed by 5 bases and 0 bases, with 11 bases remaining between them. The CDR3 consists of 13 residues. The CDR3 nucleotides are TGCAGCGTTACCGGGACAAGCTCCTACGAGCAGTACTTC. This encodes CSVTGTSSYEQYF.

This chain uses TRBV7-9 with TRBJ1-1, with a tentative D call TRBD1 (5 bases). This CDR3 region has 14 residues. CDR1 is SEHNR, CDR2 FQNEAQ, per germline (reference sequence). With 1 base removed from V and 8 bases from J, the gap between germline ends came to 14 bases. This chain's CDR3 is CASSLETDRGEAFF. DNA of the CDR3: TGTGCCAGCAGCTTAGAAACGGATCGGGGGGAAGCTTTCTTT.

The rearrangement uses TRBV2 and TRBJ2-5; 8 nucleotides align to TRBD1. With the DNA end fitting TRBJ2-7 better, the J assignment may be wrong. Looked up from germline, CDR1 is SNHLY and CDR2 is FYNNEI. The CDR3 is 14 residues long. The CDR3 sequence: CASSEWQGANEQYF. DNA of the CDR3: TGTGCCAGCAGTGAGTGGCAGGGGGCAAACGAGCAGTACTTC.

This clone appeared a single time. Different DNA sequences within this sample yield the same CDR3. The chain employs TRBV7-9 and TRBJ1-6, with D perhaps matching TRBD1 (6 bases). Trimming pared 5 bases from V and 7 bases from J, leaving 15 bases between. Germline V gene lookup returns CDR1 SEHNR and CDR2 FQNEAQ (reference sequence). The CDR3 covers 15 residues. CDR3 coding DNA: TGTGCCAGCAGCCCCCAAGGACAGTACAATTCACCCCTCCACTTT. This gives the protein CASSPQGQYNSPLHF.

The rearrangement uses TRBV20-1 and TRBJ2-1; D perhaps matches TRBD1 (6 bases). Trimming stripped 3 bases from V and 8 bases from J, with 8 bases between. CDR1 DFQATT and CDR2 SNEGSKA come from the germline V gene (reference sequence). The CDR3 extends over 11 amino acids. For the CDR3, the DNA is TGCAGTGCTAGGACAGGCGATGAGCAGTTCTTC. Protein product: CSARTGDEQFF.

The chain recombines TRBV5-6 with TRBJ2-5; TRBD1 aligns across 8 bases. The CDR3 covers 17 residues. Germline CDR1 reads SGHDT; CDR2 reads YYEEEE. J lost 5 bases, V lost 5 bases, and 17 bases had no gene match. The CDR3 spells CASSYTGTGSVGETQYF. CDR3 nucleotides: TGTGCCAGCAGTTATACCGGGACAGGCTCCGTTGGGGAGACCCAGTACTTC.

This sequence joins TRBV2 and TRBJ1-2, with a weak D call TRBD1 (5 bases). This CDR3 has 14 residues. V lost 2 bases and J 4 bases, leaving 11 bases between the germline ends. Looked up from germline, CDR1 is SNHLY and CDR2 is FYNNEI. CDR3 region: CASSETQASYGYTF. CDR3 nucleotides: TGTGCCAGCAGTGAAACACAGGCGAGCTATGGCTACACCTTC. Full variable domain (remainder filled in from reference TRBV2 and TRBJ1-2): EPEVTQTPSHQVTQMGQEVILRCVPISNHLYFYWYRQILGQKVEFLVSFYNNEISEKSEIFDDQFSVERPDGSNFTLKIRSTKLEDSAMYFCASSETQASYGYTFGSGTRLTVV.

The CDR3 DNA is TGCGCCAGCAGCGGGGACAGCCTCAATGAGCAGTTCTTC. Translated, it gives CASSGDSLNEQFF. The V gene is TRBV5-1, the J gene TRBJ2-1; 7 bases agree with TRBD1. The CDR3 contains 13 residues. Trimming removed 4 bases from V and 6 bases from J; junction bases left unmatched: 4. Germline values: CDR1 SGHRS, CDR2 YFSETQ.

The chain carries TRBV29-1 and TRBJ1-1, with D possibly matching TRBD1 (6 bases). Trimming took off 6 bases at V and 5 bases at J, with 22 bases between the two ends. The CDR3 loop spans 15 amino acids. The germline V gene has CDR1 SQVTM and CDR2 ANQGSEA. The CDR3 nucleotides read TGCAGCGTGGGGGCGGCGTGGGGGCTAGGGACTGAAGCTTTCTTT. This codes for CSVGAAWGLGTEAFF.

This clone has a handful of counts. This sequence joins TRBV7-8 and TRBJ1-1; D possibly corresponds to TRBD1 (6 bases). Germline lookup yields CDR1 SGHVS and CDR2 FQNEAQ. This CDR3 is built from 15 residues. The V and J ends lost 4 bases and 1 base respectively, with 13 bases between them. CDR3 nucleotides: TGTGCCAGCAGCTCCCGAAAGGACAGGAACACTGAAGCTTTCTTT. Amino acids: CASSSRKDRNTEAFF.

V usage is TRBV4-1 and J usage is TRBJ1-2; a weak D match, TRBD1 (5 bases). CDR3 size: 15 residues. Trimming cost V 4 bases and J 8 bases, with 20 bases left between them. Germline V gene sequence: CDR1 MGHRA, CDR2 YSYEKL. CDR3: CASSRTGTEAGGYTF. CDR3 nucleotide sequence: TGCGCCAGCAGCCGAACCGGGACTGAGGCCGGAGGCTACACCTTC.

This chain links TRBV10-1 with TRBJ2-3; unclear D gene. From germline, CDR1 is WNHNN and CDR2 SYGVQD (reference sequence). There are 15 residues in the CDR3. Trimming took off 2 bases at V and 1 base at J, with 10 bases between the two ends. CDR3 sequence reads: CASSERRLGTDTQYF. CDR3 sequence (DNA): TGCGCCAGCAGTGAGAGGCGCCTAGGCACAGATACGCAGTATTTT.

The V call is TRBV6-1, the J call TRBJ2-7; D is perhaps TRBD2 (6 bases). CDR1 and CDR2 from the germline V gene are MNHNS and SASEGT. CDR3 size: 15 residues. V lost 5 bases and J lost 7, with 21 bases in between. CDR3 nucleotide sequence: TGTGCCAGCAGTAACCCCGGGACTCAAAGCGGGGAGCAGTACGTC. Encoded protein: CASSNPGTQSGEQYV.

Regarding this clone: Other DNA sequences in this specimen translate into the identical CDR3. J is TRBJ1-1 and V is TRBV5-1, with a possible D match to TRBD1 (5 bases). Germline assignment: CDR1 SGHRS and CDR2 YFSETQ. The CDR3 totals 13 residues. With 0 bases removed from V and 7 bases from J, the gap between germline ends came to 10 bases. The CDR3 here is CASSLEPGREAFF. The CDR3 nucleotides read TGCGCCAGCAGCTTGGAACCAGGGCGTGAAGCTTTCTTT. Combining the CDR3 with reference TRBV5-1 and TRBJ1-1 gives the whole variable domain KAGVTQTPRYLIKTRGQQVTLSCSPISGHRSVSWYQQTPGQGLQFLFEYFSETQRNKGNFPGRFSGRQFSNSRSEMNVSTLELGDSALYLCASSLEPGREAFFGQGTRLTVV.

This clone showed up just once. The CDR3 protein is CASSSLGTQETQYF. The CDR3, as DNA: TGTGCCAGCAGCTCCCTGGGGACACAAGAGACCCAGTACTTC. The chain combines TRBV5-4 with TRBJ2-5; possibly TRBD1 for D (6 bases). Trimming cost V 3 bases and J 2 bases, with 11 bases left between them. This CDR3 comprises 14 residues. Looked up from germline, CDR1 is SGHNT and CDR2 is YYREEE (reference sequence).

Remarks on this clone: In the same sample, other DNA sequences code for this CDR3. The V and J genes are TRBV6-4 and TRBJ1-6, with 7 bases identical to TRBD1. Germline CDR1 and CDR2: MRHNA and SNTAGT. The J segment lost 2 bases and the V segment lost 10 bases, leaving 5 bases of the junction unmatched. This CDR3 contains 14 residues. The chain's CDR3 is CAKTGTAYNSPLHF. The CDR3 bases are TGTGCCAAAACCGGGACAGCCTATAATTCACCCCTCCACTTT.

The chain joins TRBV6-1 to TRBJ2-5; D unclear. The CDR3 is made up of 13 amino acids. Trimming cost V 7 bases and J 1 base, with 10 bases left between them. The V gene's germline CDR1 is MNHNS and CDR2 SASEGT. This CDR3 reads CASISLPQETQYF. CDR3 nucleotide sequence: TGTGCCAGCATTAGCCTGCCCCAAGAGACCCAGTACTTC.

The DNA for the CDR3 is TGCGCCAGCAGCCCCTGGACAGAAGAGACCCAGTACTTC. Amino acids: CASSPWTEETQYF. V usage is TRBV5-1 and J usage is TRBJ2-5; possibly TRBD1 for D (6 bases). V lost 4 bases and J 3 bases, leaving 10 bases between the germline ends. Germline-derived CDR1 and CDR2 are SGHRS and YFSETQ. The CDR3 runs 13 residues.

This sequence joins TRBV10-2 and TRBJ2-7; the D is unclear. The V end was cut by 4 bases, the J end by 4 bases, with 8 bases between. CDR1 is WSHSY, CDR2 SAAADI, per germline. CDR3 length: 12 residues. As DNA, the CDR3 is TGCGCCAGCAGTGTCGAGAATTACGAGCAGTACTTC. It yields the protein CASSVENYEQYF.

The CDR3 loop reads CASSPNTNNEQFF. CDR3 DNA sequence: TGTGCCAGCTCACCAAACACAAACAATGAGCAGTTCTTC. The chain is built from TRBV18 and TRBJ2-1, with D unresolved. There are 13 residues in the CDR3. Germline CDR1 reads KGHSH; CDR2 reads LQKENI. Trimming took 2 bases from V and 5 from J, leaving 7 bases between them. Filled out from reference TRBV18 and TRBJ2-1, the complete variable domain reads NAGVMQNPRHLVRRRGQEARLRCSPMKGHSHVYWYRQLPEEGLKFMVYLQKENIIDESGMPKERFSAEFPKEGPSILRIQQVVRGDSAAYFCASSPNTNNEQFFGPGTRLTVL.

This chain connects TRBV5-4 to TRBJ2-1; D possibly corresponds to TRBD2 (6 bases). The CDR3 contains 13 residues. CDR1 SGHNT and CDR2 YYREEE come from the germline V gene (reference sequence). Trimming cost V 4 bases and J 8 bases, with 13 bases left between them. The CDR3 sequence is CASSRPGSDEQFF. The CDR3 nucleotides are TGTGCCAGCAGCCGACCCGGGAGCGATGAGCAGTTCTTC.

The chain carries TRBV5-6 and TRBJ2-4, with D tentatively TRBD1 (7 bases). Germline V gene lookup returns CDR1 SGHDT and CDR2 YYEEEE. CDR3 length: 16 amino acids. Trimming removed 3 bases from V and 1 base from J, with 14 bases in between. The CDR3 sequence is CASSSEGAPAKNIQYF. The CDR3 nucleotides read TGTGCCAGCAGCTCGGAGGGGGCCCCGGCCAAAAACATTCAGTACTTC. Complete variable domain (other parts from reference TRBV5-6 and TRBJ2-4): DAGVTQSPTHLIKTRGQQVTLRCSPKSGHDTVSWYQQALGQGPQFIFQYYEEEERQRGNFPDRFSGHQFPNYSSELNVNALLLGDSALYLCASSSEGAPAKNIQYFGAGTRLSVL.

This sequence joins TRBV19 and TRBJ2-3; the D is unclear. CDR1 and CDR2 from the germline V gene are LNHDA and SQIVND (reference sequence). This CDR3 is built from 13 residues. Trimming shortened V by 7 bases and J by 7 bases, and 15 bases separated the two germline ends. The CDR3 DNA sequence: TGTGCCAGTACCCAAAGTGGGCCAAATACGCAGTATTTT. It translates to CASTQSGPNTQYF.